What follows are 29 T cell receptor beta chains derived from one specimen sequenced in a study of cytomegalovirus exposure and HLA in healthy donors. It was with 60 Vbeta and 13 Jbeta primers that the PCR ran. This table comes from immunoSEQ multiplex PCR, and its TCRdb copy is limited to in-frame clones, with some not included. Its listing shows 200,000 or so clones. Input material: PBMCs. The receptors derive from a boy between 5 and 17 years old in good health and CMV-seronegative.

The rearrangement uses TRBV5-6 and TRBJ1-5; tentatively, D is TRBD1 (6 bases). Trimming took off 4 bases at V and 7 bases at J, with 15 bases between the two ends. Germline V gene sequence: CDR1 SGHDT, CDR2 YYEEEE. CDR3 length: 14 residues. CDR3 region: CASSGGGAGQPQHF. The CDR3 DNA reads TGTGCCAGCAGCGGTGGGGGGGCTGGCCAGCCCCAGCATTTT.

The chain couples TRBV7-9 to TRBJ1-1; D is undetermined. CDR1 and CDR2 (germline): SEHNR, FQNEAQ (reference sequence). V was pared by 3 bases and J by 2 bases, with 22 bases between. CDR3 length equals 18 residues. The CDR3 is CASSLISRPLINNTEAFF. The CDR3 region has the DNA TGTGCCAGCAGCTTGATATCGCGGCCGTTGATAAATAACACTGAAGCTTTCTTT.

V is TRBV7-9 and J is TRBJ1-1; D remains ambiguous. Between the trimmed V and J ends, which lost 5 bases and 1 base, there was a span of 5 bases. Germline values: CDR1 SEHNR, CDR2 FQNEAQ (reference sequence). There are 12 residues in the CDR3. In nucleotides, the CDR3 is TGTGCCAGCAGCCCTCGGAACACTGAAGCTTTCTTT. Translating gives CASSPRNTEAFF.

The CDR3 loop reads CASSVRAGGLNEQFF. The CDR3 DNA is TGTGCCAGCAGCGTTCGAGCGGGGGGGCTCAATGAGCAGTTCTTC. The V and J genes are TRBV9 and TRBJ2-1, with 10 bases identical to TRBD2. The V segment lost 2 bases and the J segment 6 bases; nucleotides outside the gene matches: 5. This CDR3 has 15 residues. The germline CDR1 and CDR2 sequences are SGDLS and YYNGEE.

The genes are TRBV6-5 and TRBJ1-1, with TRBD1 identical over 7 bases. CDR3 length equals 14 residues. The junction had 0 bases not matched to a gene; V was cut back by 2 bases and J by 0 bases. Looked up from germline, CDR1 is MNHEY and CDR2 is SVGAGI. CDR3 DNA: TGTGCCAGCAGTTACGGACAGGTGAACACTGAAGCTTTCTTT. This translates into CASSYGQVNTEAFF.

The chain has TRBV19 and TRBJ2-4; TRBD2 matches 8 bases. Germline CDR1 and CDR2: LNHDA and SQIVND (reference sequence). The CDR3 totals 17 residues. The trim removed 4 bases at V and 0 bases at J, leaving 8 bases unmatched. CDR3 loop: CASSSYGGDIAKNIQYF. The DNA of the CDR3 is TGTGCCAGTAGTAGTTACGGGGGGGACATAGCCAAAAACATTCAGTACTTC.

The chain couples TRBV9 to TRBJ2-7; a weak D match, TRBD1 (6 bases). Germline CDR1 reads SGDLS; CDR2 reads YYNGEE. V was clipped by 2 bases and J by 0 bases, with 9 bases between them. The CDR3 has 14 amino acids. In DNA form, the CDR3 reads TGTGCCAGCAGCGTGGGACACGACTCCTACGAGCAGTACTTC. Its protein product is CASSVGHDSYEQYF.

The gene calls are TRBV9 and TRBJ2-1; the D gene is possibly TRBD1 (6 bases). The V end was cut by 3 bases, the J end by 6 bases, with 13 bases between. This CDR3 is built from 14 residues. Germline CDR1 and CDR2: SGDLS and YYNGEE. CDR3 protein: CASSAPGASNEQFF. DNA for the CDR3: TGTGCCAGCAGCGCCCCAGGGGCGAGCAATGAGCAGTTCTTC.

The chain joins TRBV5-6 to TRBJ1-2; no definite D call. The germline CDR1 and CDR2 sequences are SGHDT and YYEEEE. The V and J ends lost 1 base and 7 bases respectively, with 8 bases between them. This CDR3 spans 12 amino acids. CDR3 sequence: CASSLSVTGYTF. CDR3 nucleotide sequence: TGTGCCAGCAGCTTGTCAGTTACTGGCTACACCTTC.

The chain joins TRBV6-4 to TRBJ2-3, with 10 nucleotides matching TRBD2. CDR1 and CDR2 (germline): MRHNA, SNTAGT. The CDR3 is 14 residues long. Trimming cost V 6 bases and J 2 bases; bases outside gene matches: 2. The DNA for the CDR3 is TGTGCCAGCAGCCTAGCGGGGGCCACAGATACGCAGTATTTT. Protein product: CASSLAGATDTQYF.

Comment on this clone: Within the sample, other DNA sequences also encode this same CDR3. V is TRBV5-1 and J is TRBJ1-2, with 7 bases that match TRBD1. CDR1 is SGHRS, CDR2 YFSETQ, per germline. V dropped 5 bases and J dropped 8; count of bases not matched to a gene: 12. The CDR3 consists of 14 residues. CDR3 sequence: CASSPGGDSKGYTF. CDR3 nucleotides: TGCGCCAGCAGTCCCGGAGGGGACAGCAAAGGCTACACCTTC. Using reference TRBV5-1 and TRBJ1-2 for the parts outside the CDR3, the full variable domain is KAGVTQTPRYLIKTRGQQVTLSCSPISGHRSVSWYQQTPGQGLQFLFEYFSETQRNKGNFPGRFSGRQFSNSRSEMNVSTLELGDSALYLCASSPGGDSKGYTFGSGTRLTVV.

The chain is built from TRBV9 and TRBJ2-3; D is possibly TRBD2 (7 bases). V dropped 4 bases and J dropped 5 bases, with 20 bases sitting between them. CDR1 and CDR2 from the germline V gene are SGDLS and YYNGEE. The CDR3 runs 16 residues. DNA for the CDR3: TGTGCCAGCAGCCTTCTTGACGGGGGGCGAGGAGATACGCAGTATTTT. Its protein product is CASSLLDGGRGDTQYF.

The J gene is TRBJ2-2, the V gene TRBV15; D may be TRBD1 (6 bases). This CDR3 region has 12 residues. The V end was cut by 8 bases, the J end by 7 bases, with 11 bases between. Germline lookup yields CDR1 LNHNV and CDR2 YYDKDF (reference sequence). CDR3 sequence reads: CATQFRGGELFF. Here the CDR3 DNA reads TGTGCCACCCAATTCAGGGGCGGGGAGCTGTTTTTT.

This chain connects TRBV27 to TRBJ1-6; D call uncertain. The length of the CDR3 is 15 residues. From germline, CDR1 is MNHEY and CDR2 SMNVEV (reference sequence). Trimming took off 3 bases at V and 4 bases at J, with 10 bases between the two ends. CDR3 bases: TGTGCCAGCAGTTTGTCTCCAGCGTATAATTCACCCCTCCACTTT. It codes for CASSLSPAYNSPLHF.

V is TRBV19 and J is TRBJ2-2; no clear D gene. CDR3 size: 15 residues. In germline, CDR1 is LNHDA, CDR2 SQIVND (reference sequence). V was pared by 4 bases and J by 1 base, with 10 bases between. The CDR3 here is CASSTLPGNTGELFF. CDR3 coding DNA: TGTGCCAGTAGTACCCTTCCAGGGAACACCGGGGAGCTGTTTTTT.

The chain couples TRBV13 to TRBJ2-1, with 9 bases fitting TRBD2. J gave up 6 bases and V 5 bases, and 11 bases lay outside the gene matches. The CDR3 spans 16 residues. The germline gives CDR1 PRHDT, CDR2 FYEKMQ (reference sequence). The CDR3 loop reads CASSPPGGGAFNEQFF. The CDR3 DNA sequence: TGTGCCAGCAGCCCTCCCGGCGGGGGGGCCTTCAATGAGCAGTTCTTC.

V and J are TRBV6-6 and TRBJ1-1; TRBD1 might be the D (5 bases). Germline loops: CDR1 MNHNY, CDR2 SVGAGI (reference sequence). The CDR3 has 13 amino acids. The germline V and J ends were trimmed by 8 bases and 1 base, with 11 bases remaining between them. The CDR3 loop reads CASLGEENTEAFF. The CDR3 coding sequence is TGTGCCAGCCTGGGGGAGGAGAACACTGAAGCTTTCTTT.

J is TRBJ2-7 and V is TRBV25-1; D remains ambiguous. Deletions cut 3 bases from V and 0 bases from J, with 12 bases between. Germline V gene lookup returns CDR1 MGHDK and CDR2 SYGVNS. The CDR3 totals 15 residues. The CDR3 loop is CASSDPRLSSYEQYF. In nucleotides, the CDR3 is TGTGCCAGCAGTGATCCCAGGTTAAGCTCCTACGAGCAGTACTTC.

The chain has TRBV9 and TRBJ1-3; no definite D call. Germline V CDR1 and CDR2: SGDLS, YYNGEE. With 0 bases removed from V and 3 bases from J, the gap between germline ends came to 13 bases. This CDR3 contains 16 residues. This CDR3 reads CASSVASLGNGNTIYF. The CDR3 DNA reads TGTGCCAGCAGCGTAGCTTCCCTTGGCAATGGAAACACCATATATTTT.

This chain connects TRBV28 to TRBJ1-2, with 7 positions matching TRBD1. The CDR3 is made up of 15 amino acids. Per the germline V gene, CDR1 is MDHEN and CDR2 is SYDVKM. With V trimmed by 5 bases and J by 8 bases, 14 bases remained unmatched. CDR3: CASSAAQGKGSGYTF. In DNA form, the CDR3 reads TGTGCCAGCAGTGCCGCACAGGGGAAAGGAAGCGGCTACACCTTC.

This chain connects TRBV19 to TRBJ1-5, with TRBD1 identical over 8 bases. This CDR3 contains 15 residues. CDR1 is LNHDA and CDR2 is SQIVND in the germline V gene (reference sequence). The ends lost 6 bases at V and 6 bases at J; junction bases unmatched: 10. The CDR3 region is CASSLIQGALQPQHF. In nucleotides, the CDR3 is TGTGCCAGTAGCCTAATCCAGGGGGCACTTCAGCCCCAGCATTTT.

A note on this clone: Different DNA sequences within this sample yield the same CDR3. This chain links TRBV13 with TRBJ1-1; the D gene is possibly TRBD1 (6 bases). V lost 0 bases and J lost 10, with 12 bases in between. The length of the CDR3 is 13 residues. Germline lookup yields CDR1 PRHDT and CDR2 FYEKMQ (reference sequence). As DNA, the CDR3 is TGTGCCAGCAGCTTAGGACAGGGAGAGTTAGCTTTCTTT. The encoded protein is CASSLGQGELAFF.

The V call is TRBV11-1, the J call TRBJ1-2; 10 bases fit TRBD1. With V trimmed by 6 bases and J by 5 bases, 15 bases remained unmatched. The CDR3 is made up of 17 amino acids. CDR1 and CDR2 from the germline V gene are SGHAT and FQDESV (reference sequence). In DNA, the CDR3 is TGTGCCAGCAGATTATCTACATCCGCGGGACAGGGGTATGGCTACACCTTC. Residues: CASRLSTSAGQGYGYTF. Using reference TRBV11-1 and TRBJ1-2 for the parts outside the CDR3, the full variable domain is EAEVAQSPRYKITEKSQAVAFWCDPISGHATLYWYRQILGQGPELLVQFQDESVVDDSQLPKDRFSAERLKGVDSTLKIQPAELGDSAMYLCASRLSTSAGQGYGYTFGSGTRLTVV.

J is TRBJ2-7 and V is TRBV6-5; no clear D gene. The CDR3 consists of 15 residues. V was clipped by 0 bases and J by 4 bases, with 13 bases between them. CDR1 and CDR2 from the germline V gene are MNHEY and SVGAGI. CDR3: CASSYSGVHHYEQYF. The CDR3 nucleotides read TGTGCCAGCAGTTACTCGGGCGTCCACCATTACGAGCAGTACTTC.

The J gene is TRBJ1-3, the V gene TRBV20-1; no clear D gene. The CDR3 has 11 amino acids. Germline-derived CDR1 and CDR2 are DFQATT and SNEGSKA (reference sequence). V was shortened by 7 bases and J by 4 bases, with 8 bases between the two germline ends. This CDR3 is CSVTPGNTIYF. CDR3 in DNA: TGCAGTGTTACACCCGGAAACACCATATATTTT.

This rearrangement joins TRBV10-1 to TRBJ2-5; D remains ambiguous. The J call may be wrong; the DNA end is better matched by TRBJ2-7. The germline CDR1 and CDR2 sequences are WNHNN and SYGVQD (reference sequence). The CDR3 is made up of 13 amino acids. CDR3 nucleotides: TGCGCCAGCAGTGAGGGCAATTGGGGCGAGCAGTACTTC. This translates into CASSEGNWGEQYF.

The CDR3 spells CASSLAPVGGETQYF. Here the CDR3 DNA reads TGTGCCAGCAGCTTAGCGCCCGTCGGGGGGGAGACCCAGTACTTC. V and J are TRBV7-8 and TRBJ2-5, with TRBD2 identical over 7 bases. J gave up 5 bases and V 0 bases, and 6 bases lay outside the gene matches. CDR3 length: 15 amino acids. The germline V gene has CDR1 SGHVS and CDR2 FQNEAQ.

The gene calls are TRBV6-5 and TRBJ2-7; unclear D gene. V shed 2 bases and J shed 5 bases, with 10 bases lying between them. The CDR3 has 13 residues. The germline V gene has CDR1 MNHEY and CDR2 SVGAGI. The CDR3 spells CASSYQAENEQYF. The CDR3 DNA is TGTGCCAGCAGTTACCAGGCAGAGAACGAGCAGTACTTC.

CDR3 in amino acids: CASSSTSGSTDTQYF. CDR3 DNA: TGTGCCAGCAGCTCGACTAGCGGAAGCACAGATACGCAGTATTTT. V and J are TRBV9 and TRBJ2-3, with 9 nucleotides matching TRBD2. CDR3 size: 15 residues. CDR1 is SGDLS, CDR2 YYNGEE, per germline. Trimming cost V 4 bases and J 0 bases; bases outside gene matches: 3.